This is a list of T cell receptor beta chains from one sample in a study of T-cell reconstitution after alpha-beta-depleted transplantation in children. MiXCR, applied by TCRdb to the PCR reads, yields one record per CDR3 protein. The sample has 400,000 to 500,000 distinct CDR3 sequences; under 13% are singletons. The sequencing here drew on PBMCs from the stem cell graft donor, taken from the stem cell graft. The receptors originated from a human donor who donated a stem cell graft to a child with acute myeloid leukemia. The CDR3 runs from the conserved cysteine through the conserved F or W. D genes are given only for firm matches. The size field is filled for only some rows; it gives once, few, many or a size class.

d_call j_call clone_size v_call cdr3_nt cdr3_aa
. TRBJ1-6 . TRBV4-2 TGTGCCAGCAGCCAAGATTTAGGCGGGGGTTCACCCCTCCACTTT CASSQDLGGGSPLHF
. TRBJ2-7 . TRBV29-1 TGCAGCTCCACGACAGGCGGCCACGAGCAGTACTTC CSSTTGGHEQYF
TRBD1 TRBJ2-3 . TRBV29-1 TGCAGCGTAGCCACCGGGACAGGTTTAGATACGCAGTATTTT CSVATGTGLDTQYF
. TRBJ1-2 many TRBV27 TGTGCCAGCAGTCCGGGGACGGGGAACTATGGCTACACCTTC CASSPGTGNYGYTF
. TRBJ2-1 . TRBV6-1 TGTGCCAGCAGCCCCAATGGCGGGTACAATGAGCAGTTCTTC CASSPNGGYNEQFF
TRBD1 TRBJ2-7 . TRBV4-3 TGCGCCAGCAGCTACAACAGGGGACCTGCCGAGCAGTACTTC CASSYNRGPAEQYF
TRBD1 TRBJ2-3 few TRBV5-1 TGCGCCAGCAGCTTGGAACAGGGGGATACGCAGTATTTT CASSLEQGDTQYF
. TRBJ1-4 few TRBV7-9 TGTGCCAGCAGCTTAAACCTAGGCAGGGGACTCCCAACTAATGAAAAACTGTTTTTT CASSLNLGRGLPTNEKLFF
TRBD2 TRBJ2-2 . TRBV20-1 TGCAGTGCTCGAAATAGCGGGGGGGCCGGGGAGCTGTTTTTT CSARNSGGAGELFF
TRBD1 TRBJ1-4 . TRBV12-3/TRBV12-4 TGTGCCAGCACCATAGACAGGGACGGTGAAAAACTGTTTTTT CASTIDRDGEKLFF
TRBD2 TRBJ2-1 many TRBV25-1 TGTGCCAGCAGTGTTGGGGGGGAGGATGAGCAGTTCTTC CASSVGGEDEQFF
TRBD1 TRBJ1-3 many TRBV5-1 TGCGCCAGCAGCCCGGACAGGGGGGAAGGAAACACCATATATTTT CASSPDRGEGNTIYF
. TRBJ2-5 few TRBV7-9 TGTGCCAGCAGCCCAACGGACCACTCCCAAGAGACCCAGTACTTC CASSPTDHSQETQYF
TRBD1 TRBJ2-7 . TRBV5-4 TGTGCCAGCAGTCCGGAAGGGGGGACAGGGCTCTCCTACGAGCAGTACTTC CASSPEGGTGLSYEQYF
. TRBJ2-5 few TRBV20-1 TGCAGTGCTAGAGATTTTGCGGGATCTCGTCAGGAGACCCAGTACTTC CSARDFAGSRQETQYF
. TRBJ1-1 . TRBV20-1 TGCAGTGCCCTTGGTCACGAGGCTGAAGCTTTCTTT CSALGHEAEAFF
. TRBJ2-3 many TRBV4-2 TGTGCCAGCAGCCAGTTGGGTACGGATACGCAGTATTTT CASSQLGTDTQYF
. TRBJ2-5 few TRBV29-1 TGCAGCGTTTTGGTACCGGGGGAGACCCAGTACTTC CSVLVPGETQYF
. TRBJ2-1 few TRBV20-1 TGCAGTGCACCTACGCTAGCGAGGACCTACAATGAGCAGTTCTTC CSAPTLARTYNEQFF
TRBD1 TRBJ1-1 few TRBV5-5 TGTGCCAGCAGCGCCGGGACAGGGGTAGACACTGAAGCTTTCTTT CASSAGTGVDTEAFF
. TRBJ1-1 many TRBV6-1 TGTGCCAGCCGGAGAGGGGACGGCACTGAAGCTTTCTTT CASRRGDGTEAFF
. TRBJ2-3 many TRBV5-4 TGTGCCAGCAGCCCAGCCCCGGGACCCACAGATACGCAGTATTTT CASSPAPGPTDTQYF
. TRBJ1-2 many TRBV28 TGTGCCAGCAGTACCGGAGAGTATGGCTACACCTTC CASSTGEYGYTF
. TRBJ2-3 few TRBV6-5 TGTGCCAGCAGTTACTCGATGTCGACGATCGCAGATACGCAGTATTTT CASSYSMSTIADTQYF
TRBD2 TRBJ2-6 . TRBV7-2 TGTGCCAGCAGCGTGACTAGCGGGAGAGCTGGGGCCAACGTCCTGACTTTC CASSVTSGRAGANVLTF
. TRBJ2-1 many TRBV5-6 TGTGCCAGCAGCTTGGCGTTTAACTCCCACTCCTACAATGAGCAGTTCTTC CASSLAFNSHSYNEQFF